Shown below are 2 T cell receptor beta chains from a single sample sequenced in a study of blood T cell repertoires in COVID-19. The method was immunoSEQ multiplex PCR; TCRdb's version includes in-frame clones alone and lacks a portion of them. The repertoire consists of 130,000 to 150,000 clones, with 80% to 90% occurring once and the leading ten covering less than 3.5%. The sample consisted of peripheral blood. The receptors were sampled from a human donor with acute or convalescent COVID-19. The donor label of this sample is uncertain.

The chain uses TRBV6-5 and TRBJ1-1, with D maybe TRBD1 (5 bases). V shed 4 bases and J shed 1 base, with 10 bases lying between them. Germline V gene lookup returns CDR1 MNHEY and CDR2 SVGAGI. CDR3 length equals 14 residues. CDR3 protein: CASSFTGGNTEAFF. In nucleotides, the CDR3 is TGTGCCAGCAGTTTCACAGGCGGGAACACTGAAGCTTTCTTT.

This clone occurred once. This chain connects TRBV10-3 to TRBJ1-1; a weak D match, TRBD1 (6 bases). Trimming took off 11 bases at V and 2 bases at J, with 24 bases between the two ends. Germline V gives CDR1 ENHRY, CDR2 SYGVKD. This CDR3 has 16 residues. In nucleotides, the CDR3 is TGTGCCTCCGACGGCGGGCAGGGGCCGACAAACACTGAAGCTTTCTTT. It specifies CASDGGQGPTNTEAFF.